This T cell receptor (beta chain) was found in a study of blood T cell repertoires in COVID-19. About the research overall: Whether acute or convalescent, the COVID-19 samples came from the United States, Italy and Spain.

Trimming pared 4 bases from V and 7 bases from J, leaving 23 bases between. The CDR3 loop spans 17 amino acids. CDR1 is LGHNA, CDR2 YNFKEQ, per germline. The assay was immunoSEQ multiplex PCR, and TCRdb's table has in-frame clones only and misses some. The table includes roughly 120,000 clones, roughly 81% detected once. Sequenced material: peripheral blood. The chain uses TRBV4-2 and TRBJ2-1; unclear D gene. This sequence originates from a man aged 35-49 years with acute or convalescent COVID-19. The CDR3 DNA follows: TGTGCCAGCAGCCCCACCCCGCTAGTGAGCCTGAGGAATGAGCAGTTCTTC. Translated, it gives CASSPTPLVSLRNEQFF.